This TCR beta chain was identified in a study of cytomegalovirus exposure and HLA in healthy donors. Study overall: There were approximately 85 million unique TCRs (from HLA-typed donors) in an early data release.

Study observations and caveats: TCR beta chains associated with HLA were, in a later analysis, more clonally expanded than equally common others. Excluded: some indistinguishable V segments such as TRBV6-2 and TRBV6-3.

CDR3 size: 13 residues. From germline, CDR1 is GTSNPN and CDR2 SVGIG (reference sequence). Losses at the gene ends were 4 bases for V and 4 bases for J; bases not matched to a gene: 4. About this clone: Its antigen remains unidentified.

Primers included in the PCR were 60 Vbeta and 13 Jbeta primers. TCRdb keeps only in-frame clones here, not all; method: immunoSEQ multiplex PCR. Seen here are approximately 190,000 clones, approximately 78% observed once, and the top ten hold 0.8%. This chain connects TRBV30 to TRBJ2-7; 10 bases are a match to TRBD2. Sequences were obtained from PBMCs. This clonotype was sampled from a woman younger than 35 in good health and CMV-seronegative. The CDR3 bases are TGTGCCTGGAAGGCTAGCGGGGGTTACGAGCAGTACTTC. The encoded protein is CAWKASGGYEQYF. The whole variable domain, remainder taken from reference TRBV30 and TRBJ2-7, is SQTIHQWPATLVQPVGSPLSLECTVEGTSNPNLYWYRQAAGRGLQLLFYSVGIGQISSEVPQNLSASRPQDRQFILSSKKLLLSDSGFYLCAWKASGGYEQYFGPGTRLTVT.